Listed below are T cell receptor beta chains from one sample, sequenced in a study of T cells in narcolepsy. Measured with immunoSEQ multiplex PCR; TCRdb has only the in-frame clones, and not every one. Of some 25,000 clones in the sample, approximately 85% were seen once. The sample comprised CD45RA- memory CD4+ T cells from PBMCs. These receptors were collected from a human donor with narcolepsy. CDR3s include the opening cysteine and the closing phenylalanine or tryptophan. Fields, in order: D gene, V gene, J gene, CDR3 protein. D genes are given only for firm matches.

>TRBD2|TRBV4-2|TRBJ2-1
CASRGRESGEQFF
>TRBD1|TRBV18|TRBJ2-4
CASSPEQGVYTIQYF
>TRBD2|TRBV6-5|TRBJ2-1
CASKLTSGPYNEQFF
>TRBD1|TRBV7-8|TRBJ1-2
CASSLAVRAGGGYTF
>TRBD2|TRBV9|TRBJ2-3
CASSARLAGAVGRTDTQYF
>.|TRBV6-1|TRBJ2-2
CASSPTGFTGELFF
>TRBD1|TRBV27|TRBJ1-2
CASSFPDRGGYTF
>.|TRBV18|TRBJ2-1
CASSHLTDSSSYNEQFF
>.|TRBV19|TRBJ2-3
CASKKGASAPDLLHTDTQYF
>TRBD2|TRBV11-2|TRBJ2-5
CASSRLAGGVWQETQYF
>.|TRBV28|TRBJ1-2
CASSLPQGRSLDYGYTF
>.|TRBV7-3|TRBJ2-7
CASSQSPGDAEQYF
>.|TRBV11-2|TRBJ1-2
CASSLSPTRVYGYTF
>TRBD1|TRBV7-9|TRBJ1-2
CASSYGTGDGYTF
>.|TRBV28|TRBJ2-1
CASSPPVNEQFF
>.|TRBV7-2|TRBJ2-5
CASRGSTETQYF
>.|TRBV20-1|TRBJ2-7
CSAGTEQYF
>.|TRBV19|TRBJ2-1
CASSIRGSSYNEQFF
>TRBD2|TRBV4-2|TRBJ2-7
CASSPGLAGGGRYEQYF